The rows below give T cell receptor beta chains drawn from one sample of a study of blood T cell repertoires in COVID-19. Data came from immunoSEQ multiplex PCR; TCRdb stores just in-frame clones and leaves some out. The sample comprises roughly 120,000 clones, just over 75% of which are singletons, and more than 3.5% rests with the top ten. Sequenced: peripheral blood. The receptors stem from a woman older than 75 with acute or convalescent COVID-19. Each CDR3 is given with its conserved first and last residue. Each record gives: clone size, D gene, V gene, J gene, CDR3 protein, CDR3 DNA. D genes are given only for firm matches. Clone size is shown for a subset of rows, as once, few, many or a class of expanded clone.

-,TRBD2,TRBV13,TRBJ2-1,CASSHTPAGVPYGQFF,TGTGCCAGCAGCCATACTCCGGCGGGGGTTCCATATGGGCAGTTCTTC
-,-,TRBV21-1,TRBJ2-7,CASSKVGLMIYEQYF,TGTGCCAGCAGCAAAGTTGGACTGATGATCTACGAGCAGTACTTC
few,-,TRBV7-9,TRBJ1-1,CASSLAGAGAGNEAFF,TGTGCCAGCAGCTTAGCCGGTGCAGGAGCAGGGAATGAAGCTTTCTTT
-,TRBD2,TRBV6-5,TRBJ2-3,CASRMGGTQYF,TGTGCCAGCAGGATGGGAGGGACGCAGTATTTT
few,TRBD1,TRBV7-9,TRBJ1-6,CASGNRGNNSPLHF,TGTGCCAGCGGAAACAGGGGAAATAATTCACCCCTCCACTTT
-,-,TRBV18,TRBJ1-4,CASSAREDEKLFF,TGTGCCAGCTCAGCCAGGGAGGATGAAAAACTGTTTTTT
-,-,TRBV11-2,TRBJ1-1,CASSGTGVEAFF,TGTGCCAGCAGCGGTACGGGGGTCGAAGCTTTCTTT
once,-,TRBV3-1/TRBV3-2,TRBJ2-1,CASSESVRSYNEQFF,TGTGCCAGCAGCGAAAGCGTACGCTCCTACAATGAGCAGTTCTTC
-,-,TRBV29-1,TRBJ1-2,CSVAQARGYGYTF,TGCAGCGTTGCACAGGCCCGCGGCTATGGCTACACCTTC
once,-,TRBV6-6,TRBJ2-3,CASSPGTDTQYF,TGTGCCAGCAGTCCAGGCACAGATACGCAGTATTTT
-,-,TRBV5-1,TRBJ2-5,CASSLGPGSGQETQYF,TGCGCCAGCAGCTTGGGTCCAGGTTCAGGCCAAGAGACCCAGTACTTC
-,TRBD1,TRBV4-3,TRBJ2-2,CASSHRQGEGKGGELFF,TGCGCCAGCAGCCATCGACAGGGGGAGGGAAAGGGCGGGGAGCTGTTTTTT
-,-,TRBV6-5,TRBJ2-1,CASTTRWYEQFF,TGTGCCAGCACCACCAGGTGGTATGAGCAGTTCTTC
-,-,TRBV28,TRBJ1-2,CASSLGGDPGYTF,TGTGCCAGCAGTTTGGGAGGGGATCCTGGCTACACCTTC
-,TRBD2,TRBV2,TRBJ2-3,CASSREVTDTQYF,TGTGCCAGCAGTCGGGAGGTCACAGATACGCAGTATTTT
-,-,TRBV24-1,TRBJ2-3,CATSDPVAGTTDTQYF,TGTGCCACCAGTGATCCGGTCGCGGGAACCACAGATACGCAGTATTTT
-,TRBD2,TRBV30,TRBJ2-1,CAWSGLGLAAYNEQFF,TGTGCCTGGAGCGGTTTGGGACTAGCGGCCTACAATGAGCAGTTCTTC
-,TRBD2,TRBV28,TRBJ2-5,CASSPQGWDGSGTAGETQYF,TGTGCCAGCAGTCCCCAGGGCTGGGATGGTAGCGGGACCGCGGGGGAGACCCAGTACTTC
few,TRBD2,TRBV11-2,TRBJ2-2,CASSLVRLSGGNTGELFF,TGTGCCAGCAGCTTAGTAAGATTGAGCGGGGGGAACACCGGGGAGCTGTTTTTT
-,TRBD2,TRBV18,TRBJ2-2,CASSPVAGGSNTGELFF,TGTGCCAGCTCACCGGTAGCGGGAGGTTCAAACACCGGGGAGCTGTTTTTT
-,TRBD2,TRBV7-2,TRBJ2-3,CASSLIAGETDTQYF,TGTGCCAGCAGCTTAATCGCGGGAGAAACAGATACGCAGTATTTT
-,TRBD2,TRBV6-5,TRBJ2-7,CASRPGTSFDEQYF,TGTGCCAGCAGGCCTGGGACTAGCTTTGACGAGCAGTACTTC
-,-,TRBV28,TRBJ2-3,CASSLWASRTPDTQYF,TGTGCCAGCAGTTTATGGGCTAGTCGAACCCCAGATACGCAGTATTTT
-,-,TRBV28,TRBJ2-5,CASSDTGRGPETQYF,TGTGCCAGCAGTGATACCGGGAGAGGGCCGGAGACCCAGTACTTC
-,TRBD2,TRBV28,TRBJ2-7,CASSFSPGLGAVGYEQYF,TGTGCCAGCAGTTTTTCCCCGGGACTAGGTGCAGTAGGCTACGAGCAGTACTTC
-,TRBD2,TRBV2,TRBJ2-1,CASPTSGSENEQFF,TGTGCCAGCCCGACTAGCGGGAGTGAGAATGAGCAGTTCTTC
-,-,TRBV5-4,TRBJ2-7,CASSLGVSRGVNEQYF,TGTGCCAGCAGCTTGGGGGTTTCACGGGGTGTCAACGAGCAGTACTTC
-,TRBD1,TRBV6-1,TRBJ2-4,CASSEPLRGRAKNIQYF,TGTGCCAGCAGTGAACCGCTCAGGGGGCGGGCCAAAAACATTCAGTACTTC
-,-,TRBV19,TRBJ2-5,CASSISMPGLETQYF,TGTGCCAGTAGTATAAGTATGCCAGGGTTGGAGACCCAGTACTTC
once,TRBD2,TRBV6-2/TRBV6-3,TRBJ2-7,CASSYSLAGQSYEQYF,TGTGCCAGCAGTTACTCTCTAGCGGGACAATCCTACGAGCAGTACTTC
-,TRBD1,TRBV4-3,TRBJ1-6,CASSQDGQGNSPLHF,TGCGCCAGCAGCCAAGACGGACAGGGAAATTCACCCCTCCACTTT
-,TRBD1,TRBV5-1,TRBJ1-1,CASMWTGESPEAFF,TGCGCCAGCATGTGGACAGGGGAGAGTCCTGAAGCTTTCTTT
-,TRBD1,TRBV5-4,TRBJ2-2,CASTKPGQRNTGELFF,TGTGCCAGCACCAAGCCGGGACAGAGGAACACCGGGGAGCTGTTTTTT
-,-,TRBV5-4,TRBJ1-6,CASSPGGSSYNSPLHF,TGTGCCAGCAGCCCGGGAGGGAGCTCCTATAATTCACCCCTCCACTTT
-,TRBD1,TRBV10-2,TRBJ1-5,CASSTTGEGHQPQHF,TGCGCCAGCAGTACCACAGGGGAAGGCCATCAGCCCCAGCATTTT
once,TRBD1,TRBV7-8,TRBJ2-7,CASSLVGQATYEQYF,TGTGCCAGCAGCTTAGTGGGACAGGCGACCTACGAGCAGTACTTC
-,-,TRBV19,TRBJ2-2,CASHLTFTGELFF,TGTGCCAGCCACCTCACTTTCACCGGGGAGCTGTTTTTT
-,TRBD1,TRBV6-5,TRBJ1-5,CASSSGQGAQQPQHF,TGTGCCAGCAGTTCTGGACAGGGGGCCCAACAGCCCCAGCATTTT
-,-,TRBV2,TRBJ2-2,CASSELGALNTGELFF,TGTGCCAGCAGCGAGCTGGGAGCCCTAAACACCGGGGAGCTGTTTTTT
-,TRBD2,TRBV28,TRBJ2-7,CASSGAGATYEQYF,TGTGCCAGCAGTGGCGCGGGAGCGACCTACGAGCAGTACTTC
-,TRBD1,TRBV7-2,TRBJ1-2,CASSSGQAPYGYTF,TGTGCCAGCAGCTCCGGACAGGCTCCCTATGGCTACACCTTC
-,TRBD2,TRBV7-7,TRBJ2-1,CASSPGLAGAWDEQFF,TGTGCTAGCAGCCCGGGACTAGCGGGGGCCTGGGATGAGCAGTTCTTC
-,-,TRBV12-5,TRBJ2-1,CASGQSGAGEQFF,TGTGCTAGTGGACAATCAGGGGCGGGTGAGCAGTTCTTC
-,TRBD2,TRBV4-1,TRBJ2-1,CASSPKREGYNEQFF,TGCGCCAGCAGCCCCAAGCGGGAGGGTTACAATGAGCAGTTCTTC
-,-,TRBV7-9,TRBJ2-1,CASSLGAVNNEQFF,TGTGCCAGCAGCTTAGGGGCAGTCAACAATGAGCAGTTCTTC
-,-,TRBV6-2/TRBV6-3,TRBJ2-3,CASSYRGITDTQYF,TGTGCCAGCAGTTACCGAGGGATCACAGATACGCAGTATTTT
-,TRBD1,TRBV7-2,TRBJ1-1,CASSSGQGLGTEAFF,TGTGCCAGCAGCTCAGGACAGGGGCTCGGCACTGAAGCTTTCTTT
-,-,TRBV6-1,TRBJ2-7,CASSERPAYEQYF,TGTGCCAGCAGTGAGAGGCCAGCCTACGAGCAGTACTTC
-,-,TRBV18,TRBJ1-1,CASSPPVRPTEAFF,TGTGCCAGCTCACCCCCCGTGAGGCCCACTGAAGCTTTCTTT
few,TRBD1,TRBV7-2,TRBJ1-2,CASSLAGTGNYGYTF,TGTGCCAGCAGCTTAGCCGGGACAGGCAACTATGGCTACACCTTC
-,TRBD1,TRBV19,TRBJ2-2,CASSIVGGIAGELFF,TGTGCCAGTAGTATAGTAGGGGGCATCGCCGGGGAGCTGTTTTTT
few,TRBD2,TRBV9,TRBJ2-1,CASSVGGRGDEQFF,TGTGCCAGCAGCGTAGGTGGGCGGGGGGATGAGCAGTTCTTC